This TCR beta chain was recorded in a study of blood T cell repertoires in COVID-19. Study summary: Specimens from acute and convalescent COVID-19 originated in the United States, Italy and Spain. Sources were T cells, B-cell-depleted T cells, or PBMCs; the material itself was cDNA or gDNA.

V was trimmed by 8 bases and J by 0 bases, leaving 16 bases between them. The V gene's germline CDR1 is MDHEN and CDR2 SYDVKM. CDR3 length: 15 residues. Clinical history as reported by participants underpinned cohort assignment. Repertoires were generated with immunoSEQ multiplex PCR, while TCRdb's copy carries only in-frame clones and drops some. Found here are a few hundred thousand clones, about 80% of them singletons; the top ten hold under 5%. Sequencing was performed on PBMCs or T cells enriched from blood (not recorded which). J is TRBJ1-2 and V is TRBV28, with a tentative D call TRBD1 (5 bases). The receptor was isolated from a man aged 25-45 years with acute COVID-19. The CDR3 here is CASSSAGGTNYGYTF. For the CDR3, the DNA is TGTGCCAGCTCCTCGGCGGGGGGTACTAACTATGGCTACACCTTC.